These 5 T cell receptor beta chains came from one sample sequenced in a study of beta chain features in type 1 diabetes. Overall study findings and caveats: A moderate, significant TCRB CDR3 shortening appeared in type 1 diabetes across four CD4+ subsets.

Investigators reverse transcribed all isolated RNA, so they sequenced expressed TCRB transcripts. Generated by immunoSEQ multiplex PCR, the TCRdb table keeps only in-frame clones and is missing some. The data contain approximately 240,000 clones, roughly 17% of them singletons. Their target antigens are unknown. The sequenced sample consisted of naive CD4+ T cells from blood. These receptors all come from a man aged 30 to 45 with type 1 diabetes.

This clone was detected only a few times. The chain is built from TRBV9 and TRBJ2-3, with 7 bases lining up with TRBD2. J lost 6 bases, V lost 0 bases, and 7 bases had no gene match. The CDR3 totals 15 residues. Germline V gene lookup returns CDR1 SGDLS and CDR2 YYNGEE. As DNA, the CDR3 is TGTGCCAGCAGCGTAGTTGGCGGGAGTGGGGATACGCAGTATTTT. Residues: CASSVVGGSGDTQYF.

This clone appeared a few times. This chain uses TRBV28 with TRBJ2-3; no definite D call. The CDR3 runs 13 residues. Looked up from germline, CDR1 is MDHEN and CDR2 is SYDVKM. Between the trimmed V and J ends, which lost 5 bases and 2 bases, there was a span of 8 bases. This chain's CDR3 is CASSPVVTDTQYF. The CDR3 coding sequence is TGTGCCAGCAGTCCGGTGGTCACAGATACGCAGTATTTT.

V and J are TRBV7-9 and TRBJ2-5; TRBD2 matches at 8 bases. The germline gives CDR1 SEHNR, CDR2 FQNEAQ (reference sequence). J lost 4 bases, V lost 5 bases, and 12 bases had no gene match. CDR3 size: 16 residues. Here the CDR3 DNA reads TGTGCCAGCAGCCAGCCGGGACTAGGGAAGGGAGAGACCCAGTACTTC. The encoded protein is CASSQPGLGKGETQYF.

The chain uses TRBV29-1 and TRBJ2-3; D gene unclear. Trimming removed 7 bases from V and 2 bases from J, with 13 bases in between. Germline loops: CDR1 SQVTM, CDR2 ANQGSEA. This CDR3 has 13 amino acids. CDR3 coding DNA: TGCAGCGCCGGCCGGGTCCTCACAGATACGCAGTATTTT. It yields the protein CSAGRVLTDTQYF.

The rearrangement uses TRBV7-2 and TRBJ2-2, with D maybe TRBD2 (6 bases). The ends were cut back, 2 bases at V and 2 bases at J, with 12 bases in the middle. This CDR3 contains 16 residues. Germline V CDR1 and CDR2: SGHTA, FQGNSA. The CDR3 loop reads CASSLIAGLNTGELFF. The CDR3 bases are TGTGCCAGCAGCTTAATTGCGGGACTTAACACCGGGGAGCTGTTTTTT.